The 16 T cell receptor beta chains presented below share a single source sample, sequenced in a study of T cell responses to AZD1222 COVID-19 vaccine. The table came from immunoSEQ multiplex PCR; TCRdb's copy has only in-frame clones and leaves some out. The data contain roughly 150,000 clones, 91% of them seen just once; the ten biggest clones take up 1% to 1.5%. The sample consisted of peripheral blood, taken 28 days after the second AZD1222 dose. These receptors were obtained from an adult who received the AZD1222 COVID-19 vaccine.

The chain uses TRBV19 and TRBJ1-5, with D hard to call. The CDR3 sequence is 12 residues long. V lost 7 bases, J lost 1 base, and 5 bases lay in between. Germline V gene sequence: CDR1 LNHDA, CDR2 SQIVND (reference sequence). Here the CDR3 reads CASNPSNQPQHF. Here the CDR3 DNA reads TGTGCCAGTAATCCAAGCAATCAGCCCCAGCATTTT.

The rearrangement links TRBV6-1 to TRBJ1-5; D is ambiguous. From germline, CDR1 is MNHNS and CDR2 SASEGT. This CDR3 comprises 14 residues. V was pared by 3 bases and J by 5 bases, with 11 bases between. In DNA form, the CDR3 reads TGTGCCAGCAGTGAGGTTACAGCCGATCAGCCCCAGCATTTT. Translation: CASSEVTADQPQHF.

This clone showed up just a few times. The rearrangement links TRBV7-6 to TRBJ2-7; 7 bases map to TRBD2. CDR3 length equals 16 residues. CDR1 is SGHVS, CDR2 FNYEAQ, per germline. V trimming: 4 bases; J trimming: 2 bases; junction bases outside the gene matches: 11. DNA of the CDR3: TGTGCCAGCAGCTGGTTGGGGAGCGGGGAAGCCTACGAGCAGTACTTC. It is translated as CASSWLGSGEAYEQYF. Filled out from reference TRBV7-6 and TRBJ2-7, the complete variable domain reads GAGVSQSPRYKVTKRGQDVALRCDPISGHVSLYWYRQALGQGPEFLTYFNYEAQQDKSGLPNDRFSAERPEGSISTLTIQRTEQRDSAMYRCASSWLGSGEAYEQYFGPGTRLTVT.

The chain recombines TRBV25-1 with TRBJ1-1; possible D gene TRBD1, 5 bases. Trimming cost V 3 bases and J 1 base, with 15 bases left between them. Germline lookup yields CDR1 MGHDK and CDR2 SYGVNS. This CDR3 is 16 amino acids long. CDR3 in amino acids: CASSDRAWGTNTEAFF. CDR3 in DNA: TGTGCCAGCAGTGATCGTGCGTGGGGCACGAACACTGAAGCTTTCTTT.

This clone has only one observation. CDR3 in DNA: TGTGCCAGCACCACCCTAGGACAGGGTGGTCAGCCCCAGCATTTT. Translating gives CASTTLGQGGQPQHF. The V call is TRBV28, the J call TRBJ1-5, with 8 bases matching TRBD1. Germline CDR1 MDHEN, CDR2 SYDVKM. The CDR3 consists of 15 residues. Trimming took 7 bases from V and 6 from J; bases not matched to a gene: 11.

CDR3 coding DNA: TGTGCCAGCAGTGAACGGCTAGCGGCCTCTAATGAGCAGTTCTTC. Encoded protein: CASSERLAASNEQFF. This chain joins TRBV6-1 and TRBJ2-1; 7 bases agree with TRBD2. The germline V gene has CDR1 MNHNS and CDR2 SASEGT. The CDR3 has 15 residues. V gave up 2 bases and J gave up 7 bases; unmatched junction bases: 8.

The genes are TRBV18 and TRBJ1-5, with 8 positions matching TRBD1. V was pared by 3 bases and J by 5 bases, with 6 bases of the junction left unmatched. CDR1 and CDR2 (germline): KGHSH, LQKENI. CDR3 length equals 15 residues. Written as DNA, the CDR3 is TGTGCCAGCTCACCCGATTTGACAGGGGATCAGCCCCAGCATTTT. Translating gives CASSPDLTGDQPQHF.

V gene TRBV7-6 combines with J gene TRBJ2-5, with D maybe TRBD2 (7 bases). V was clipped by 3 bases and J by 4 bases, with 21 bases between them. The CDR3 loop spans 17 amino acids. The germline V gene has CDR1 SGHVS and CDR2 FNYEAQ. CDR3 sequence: CASSFSTAGAEGETQYF. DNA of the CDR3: TGTGCCAGCAGCTTTAGCACGGCGGGGGCTGAGGGAGAGACCCAGTACTTC.

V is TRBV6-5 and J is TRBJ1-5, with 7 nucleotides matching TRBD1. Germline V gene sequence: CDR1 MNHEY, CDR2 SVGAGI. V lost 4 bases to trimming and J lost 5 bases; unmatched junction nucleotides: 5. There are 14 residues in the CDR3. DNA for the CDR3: TGTGCCAGCAGTTTGGGACAGTCCTATCAGCCCCAGCATTTT. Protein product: CASSLGQSYQPQHF.

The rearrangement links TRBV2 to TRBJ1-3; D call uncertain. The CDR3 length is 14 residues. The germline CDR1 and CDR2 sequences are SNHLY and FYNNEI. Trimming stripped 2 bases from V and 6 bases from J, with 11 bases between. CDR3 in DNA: TGTGCCAGCAGTGAACGTTTGGTTACAAACACCATATATTTT. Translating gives CASSERLVTNTIYF.

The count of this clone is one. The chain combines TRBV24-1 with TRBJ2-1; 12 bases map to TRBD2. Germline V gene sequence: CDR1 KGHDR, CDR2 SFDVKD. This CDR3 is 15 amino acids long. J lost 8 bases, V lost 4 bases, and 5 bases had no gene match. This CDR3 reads CATSDRTSGTHEQFF. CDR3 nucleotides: TGTGCCACCAGTGACCGGACTAGCGGGACCCATGAGCAGTTCTTC.

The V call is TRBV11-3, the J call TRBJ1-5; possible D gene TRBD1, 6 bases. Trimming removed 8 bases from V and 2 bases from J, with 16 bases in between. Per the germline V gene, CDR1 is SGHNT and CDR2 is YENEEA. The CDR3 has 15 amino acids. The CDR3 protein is CASVERTVRNQPQHF. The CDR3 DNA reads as TGTGCCAGCGTAGAGAGGACAGTTCGCAATCAGCCCCAGCATTTT.

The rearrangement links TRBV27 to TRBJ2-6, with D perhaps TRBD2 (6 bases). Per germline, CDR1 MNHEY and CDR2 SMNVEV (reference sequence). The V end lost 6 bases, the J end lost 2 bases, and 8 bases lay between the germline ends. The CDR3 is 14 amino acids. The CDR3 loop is CASRGGAGANVLTF. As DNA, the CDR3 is TGTGCCAGCAGGGGGGGAGCTGGGGCCAACGTCCTGACTTTC.

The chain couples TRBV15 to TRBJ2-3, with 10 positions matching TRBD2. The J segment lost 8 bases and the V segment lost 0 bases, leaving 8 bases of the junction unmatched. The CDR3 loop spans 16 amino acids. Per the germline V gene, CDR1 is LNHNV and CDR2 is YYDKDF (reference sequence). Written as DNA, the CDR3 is TGTGCCACCAGCAGAGACCATAGCGGGGGGCGGGGTACGCAGTATTTT. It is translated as CATSRDHSGGRGTQYF.

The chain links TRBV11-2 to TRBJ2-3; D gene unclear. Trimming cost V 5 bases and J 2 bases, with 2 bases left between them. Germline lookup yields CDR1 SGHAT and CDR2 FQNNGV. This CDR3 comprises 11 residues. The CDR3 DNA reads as TGTGCCAGCAGCCTCACAGATACGCAGTATTTT. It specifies CASSLTDTQYF.

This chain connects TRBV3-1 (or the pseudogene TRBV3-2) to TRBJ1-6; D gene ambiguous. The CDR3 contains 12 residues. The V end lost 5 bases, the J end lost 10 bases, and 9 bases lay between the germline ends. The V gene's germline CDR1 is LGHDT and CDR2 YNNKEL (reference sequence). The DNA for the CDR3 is TGTGCCAGCAGCACGGGGAGCTCACCCCTCCACTTT. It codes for CASSTGSSPLHF.